The next 2 T cell receptor beta chains were all read from a single sample in a study of monozygotic twins with inflammatory bowel disease. TCRdb reprocessed the 5' RACE reads and reports one entry per CDR3 protein, with no DNA. This table lists 300,000 to 450,000 distinct CDR3 sequences. Sample: blood. These receptors originate from a human donor with ulcerative colitis or Crohn's disease, or a healthy co-twin of an affected twin (not recorded which).

The chain recombines TRBV4-3 with TRBJ2-1; TCRdb outputs TRBD2, but without DNA this stays unchecked. Germline CDR1 reads LGHNA; CDR2 reads YSLEER. The CDR3 runs 15 residues. CDR3 protein: CASSPTRRSYNEQFF.

The J gene is TRBJ1-5, the V gene TRBV6-1; TCRdb's D call of TRBD1 is untestable without DNA. Germline-derived CDR1 and CDR2 are MNHNS and SASEGT. This CDR3 spans 15 amino acids. CDR3 sequence: CASSPDRGPNQPQHF.